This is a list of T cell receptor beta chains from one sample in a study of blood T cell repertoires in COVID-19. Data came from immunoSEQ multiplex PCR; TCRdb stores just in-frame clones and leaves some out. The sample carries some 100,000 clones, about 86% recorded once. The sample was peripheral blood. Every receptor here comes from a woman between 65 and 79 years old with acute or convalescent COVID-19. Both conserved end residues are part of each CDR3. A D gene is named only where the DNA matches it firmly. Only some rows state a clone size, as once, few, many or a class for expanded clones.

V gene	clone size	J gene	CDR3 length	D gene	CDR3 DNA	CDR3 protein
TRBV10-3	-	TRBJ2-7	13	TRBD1	TGTGCCATCACCACAGGGGTAGCCTACGAGCAGTACTTC	CAITTGVAYEQYF
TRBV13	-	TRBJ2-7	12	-	TGTGCCAGCAGCTTCCTGGGGCGCGAGCAGTACTTC	CASSFLGREQYF
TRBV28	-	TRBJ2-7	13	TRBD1	TGTGCCAGCAGCCTGACAGGGTCCAACGAGCAGTACTTC	CASSLTGSNEQYF
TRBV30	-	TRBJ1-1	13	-	TGTGCCTGGAGTGGACAATGGAACACTGAAGCTTTCTTT	CAWSGQWNTEAFF
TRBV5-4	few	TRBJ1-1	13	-	TGTGCCAGCAGCCCAGGACAGTACACTGAAGCTTTCTTT	CASSPGQYTEAFF
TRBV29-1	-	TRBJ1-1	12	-	TGCAGCGTTGCCCAGGGAGGGACTGAAGCTTTCTTT	CSVAQGGTEAFF
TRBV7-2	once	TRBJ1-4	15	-	TGTGCCAGCAGCTTAGTGCGGCTTACTAATGAAAAACTGTTTTTT	CASSLVRLTNEKLFF
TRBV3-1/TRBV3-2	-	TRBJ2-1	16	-	TGTGCCAGCAGCCAAGCTGACTCACGTTTAACCATTGAGCAGTTCTTC	CASSQADSRLTIEQFF
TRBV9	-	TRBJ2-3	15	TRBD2	TGTGCCAGCAGCAGATCTAGCGGGGGGCCCGATACGCAGTATTTT	CASSRSSGGPDTQYF
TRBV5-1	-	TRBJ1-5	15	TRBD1	TGCGCCAGCAGCCTCGGACAGGGTCAGAATCAGCCCCAGCATTTT	CASSLGQGQNQPQHF
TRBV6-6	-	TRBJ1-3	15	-	TGTGCCAGCAGACAGGGTTCTGGCTCTGGAAACACCATATATTTT	CASRQGSGSGNTIYF
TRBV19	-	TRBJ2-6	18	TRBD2	TGTGCCAGTAGTTTGACGACTAGCGGGAACTCTGGGGCCAACGTCCTGACTTTC	CASSLTTSGNSGANVLTF
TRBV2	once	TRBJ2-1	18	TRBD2	TGTGCCAGCAGTAGACTAGCGGGAGGCCCCAGCTCCTACAATGAGCAGTTCTTC	CASSRLAGGPSSYNEQFF
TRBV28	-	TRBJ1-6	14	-	TGTGCCAGCAGTTTAGCAGGATTTAATTCACCCCTCCACTTT	CASSLAGFNSPLHF
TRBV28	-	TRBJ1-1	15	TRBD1	TGTGCCAGCAGACATAAACAGGGGCGTTGGACTGAAGCTTTCTTT	CASRHKQGRWTEAFF
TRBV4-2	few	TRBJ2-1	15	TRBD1	TGTGCCAGCAGCCAAGACCCAGACAGGGCTAATGAGCAGTTCTTC	CASSQDPDRANEQFF
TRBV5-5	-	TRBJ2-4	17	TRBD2	TGTGCCAGCAGCTTTCCTAGCGGGTCCCTAGCCAAAAACATTCAGTACTTC	CASSFPSGSLAKNIQYF
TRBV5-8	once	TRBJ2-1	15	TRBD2	TGTGCCAGCAGCTTGGGGGGGACTAGCTCAAATGAGCAGTTCTTC	CASSLGGTSSNEQFF
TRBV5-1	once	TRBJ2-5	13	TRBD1	TGCGCCAGCGCCGGGACAGGGCTGGAGACCCAGTACTTC	CASAGTGLETQYF
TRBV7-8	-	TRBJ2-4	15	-	TGTGCCAGCAGCTTAGCACACAGGGTGGGAAACATTCAGTACTTC	CASSLAHRVGNIQYF
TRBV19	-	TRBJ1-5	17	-	TGTGCCAGTAGTAGCGACAGGACCCGCTTTGGCAATCAGCCCCAGCATTTT	CASSSDRTRFGNQPQHF
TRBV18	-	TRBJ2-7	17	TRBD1	TGTGCCAGCTCAACCTTCCCGGGACAGGGAGGGGGTTCCGAGCAGTACTTC	CASSTFPGQGGGSEQYF
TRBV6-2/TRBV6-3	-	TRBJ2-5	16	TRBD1	TGTGCCAGCAGTTACTCTTTGACAGGGGGTGGAGAGACCCAGTACTTC	CASSYSLTGGGETQYF
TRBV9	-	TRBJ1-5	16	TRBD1	TGTGCCAGCAGCCCTTTAGGGGACAGGGCCAATCAGCCCCAGCATTTT	CASSPLGDRANQPQHF
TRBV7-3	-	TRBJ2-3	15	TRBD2	TGTGCCAGCAGTTATAGCGGGGGGGCTGGAGATACGCAGTATTTT	CASSYSGGAGDTQYF
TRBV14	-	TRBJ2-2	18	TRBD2	TGTGCCAGCAGCCCTCGGACTAGCGGGAGATTTGGCACCGGGGAGCTGTTTTTT	CASSPRTSGRFGTGELFF
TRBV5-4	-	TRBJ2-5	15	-	TGTGCCAGCAGCAGAGAGGCATCAGCAAGCGAGACCCAGTACTTC	CASSREASASETQYF
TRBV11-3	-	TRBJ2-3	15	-	TGTGCCAGCAGCCCCAGGGGGGTCGGGGAGGATACGCAGTATTTT	CASSPRGVGEDTQYF
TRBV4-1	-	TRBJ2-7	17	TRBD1	TGCGCCAGCAGCCTCACCGGGACAGGAGCGGCCCCTACCGAGCAGTACTTC	CASSLTGTGAAPTEQYF
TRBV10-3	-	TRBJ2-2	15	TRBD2	TGTGCCATCCCGACTAGCGGGGCGAACACCGGGGAGCTGTTTTTT	CAIPTSGANTGELFF
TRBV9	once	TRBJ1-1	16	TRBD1	TGTGCCAGCAGCGTAGATCCAGGGGGCTCGAACACTGAAGCTTTCTTT	CASSVDPGGSNTEAFF
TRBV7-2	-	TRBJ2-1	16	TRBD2	TGTGCCAGCAGCTTAACAGCGGGAGGCTCCTACAATGAGCAGTTCTTC	CASSLTAGGSYNEQFF
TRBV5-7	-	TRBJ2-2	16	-	TGTGCCAGCAGCTTGGAGCCGGGGTTGAACACCGGGGAGCTGTTTTTT	CASSLEPGLNTGELFF
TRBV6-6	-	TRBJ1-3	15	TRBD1	TGTGCCAGCGGGACAGAGTCCCGCTCTGGAAACACCATATATTTT	CASGTESRSGNTIYF
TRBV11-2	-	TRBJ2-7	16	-	TGTGCCAGCAGCTTAGGTTGGGGGCCAGGGAGTAACGAGCAGTACTTC	CASSLGWGPGSNEQYF
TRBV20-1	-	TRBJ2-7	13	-	TGCAGTGCTAGTATTTTCGAGGGCTACGAGCAGTACTTC	CSASIFEGYEQYF
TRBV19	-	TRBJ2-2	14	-	TGTGCCAGTGGGCTAGGGGCAGGCACCGGGGAGCTGTTTTTT	CASGLGAGTGELFF
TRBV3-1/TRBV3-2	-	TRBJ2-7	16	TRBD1	TGTGCCAGCAGCCAAGGGCGGGACAGGGCTATGAGGGAGCAGTACTTC	CASSQGRDRAMREQYF
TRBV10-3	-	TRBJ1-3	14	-	TGTGCCATCAGTGATTCGGGGATTGGAAACACCATATATTTT	CAISDSGIGNTIYF
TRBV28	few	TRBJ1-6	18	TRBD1	TGTGCCAGCAGTCCAGGGACAGGGAGGGCCACTGGGAATTCACCCCTCCACTTT	CASSPGTGRATGNSPLHF
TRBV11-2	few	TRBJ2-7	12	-	TGTGCCAGCAGCTTACCCAGCTACGAGCAGTACTTC	CASSLPSYEQYF
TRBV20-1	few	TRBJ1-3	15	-	TGCAGTGCTAGTCACAGGATTCTCTCTGGAAACACCATATATTTT	CSASHRILSGNTIYF
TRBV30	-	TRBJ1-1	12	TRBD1	TGTGCCTGGAACACAGGGGACCCTGAAGCTTTCTTT	CAWNTGDPEAFF
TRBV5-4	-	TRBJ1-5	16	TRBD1	TGTGCCAGCAGCTCCCCCGGGGACAGGGAGGATCAGCCCCAGCATTTT	CASSSPGDREDQPQHF
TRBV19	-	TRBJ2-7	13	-	TGTGCCAGTAGTTACAGGCCAACCTACGAGCAGTACTTC	CASSYRPTYEQYF
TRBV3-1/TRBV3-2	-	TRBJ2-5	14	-	TGTGCCAGCAGCCACCTGGACAATGAAGAGACCCAGTACTTC	CASSHLDNEETQYF
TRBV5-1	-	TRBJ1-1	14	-	TGCGCCAGCAGCTTCAGGGGTACGGGCACTGAAGCTTTCTTT	CASSFRGTGTEAFF
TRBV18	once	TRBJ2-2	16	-	TGTGCCAGCTCACCAGAGGCAGGGGTGAGGACCGGGGAGCTGTTTTTT	CASSPEAGVRTGELFF
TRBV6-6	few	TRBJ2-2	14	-	TGTGCCAGCACCCTTACTGAGAACACCGGGGAGCTGTTTTTT	CASTLTENTGELFF
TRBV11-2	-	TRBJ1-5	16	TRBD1	TGTGCCAGCAGCTTAGCCAGGACAGGAGGCAATCAGCCCCAGCATTTT	CASSLARTGGNQPQHF
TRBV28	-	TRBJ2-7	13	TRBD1	TGTGCCACTACCGGGACAGGGAGATACGAGCAGTACTTC	CATTGTGRYEQYF
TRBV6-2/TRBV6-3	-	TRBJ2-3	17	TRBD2	TGTGCCAGCAGTTATTGGAGCGGGAGGGCCGTGACAGATACGCAGTATTTT	CASSYWSGRAVTDTQYF